This T cell receptor (beta chain) was captured by sequencing in a study of blood T cell repertoires in COVID-19. The overall study: The United States, Italy and Spain were the sources of the acute and convalescent COVID-19 samples. In each case, the material was cDNA or gDNA derived from T cells, B-cell-depleted T cells, or PBMCs.

The germline V and J ends were trimmed by 2 bases and 6 bases, with 11 bases remaining between them. The CDR3 consists of 13 residues. The V gene's germline CDR1 is SGHTA and CDR2 FQGNSA. Libraries were prepared by immunoSEQ multiplex PCR; TCRdb keeps only in-frame clonotypes and omits some of them. The sample yields under 250,000 clones, 85% seen once. The chain employs TRBV7-2 and TRBJ2-7, with a weak D call TRBD2 (6 bases). Sample: peripheral blood. This TCR was recovered from a woman aged 65 to 85 with COVID-19, enrolled during active disease. The CDR3 DNA reads TGTGCCAGCAGCTTAAGGCAGGGAGGCGAGCAGTACTTC. As protein: CASSLRQGGEQYF. The variable domain in full, completed from reference TRBV7-2 and TRBJ2-7, reads GAGVSQSPSNKVTEKGKDVELRCDPISGHTALYWYRQSLGQGLEFLIYFQGNSAPDKSGLPSDRFSAERTGGSVSTLTIQRTQQEDSAVYLCASSLRQGGEQYFGPGTRLTVT.